Presented here are 20 T cell receptor beta chains from one specimen sequenced in a study of HIV-infected children after antiretroviral therapy interruption. Unique molecular identifiers were included in an RNA-based 3' RACE TCR library. TCRdb independently ran MiXCR on the 3' RACE reads; one entry per CDR3 protein. The sample consists of under 50,000 distinct CDR3 sequences, approximately 4.3% of them appearing once. Treatment denoted: PENTA 11 planned treatment interruption arm or continuous ART arm. The sequencing used CD45RA+ CD4+ T cells from PBMCs, pooled from several time points, collected from a donor given antiretroviral therapy, either interrupted or continuous. Subset denoted: naive CD4+ CD45RA+ CD45RO- T cells. The receptors shown here come from a pool of human donors with HIV.

Many counts were recorded for this clonotype. The chain employs TRBV12-3 or TRBV12-4 and TRBJ2-3, with a weak D call TRBD2 (6 bases). The V gene lost 5 bases and the J gene lost 2 bases, with 17 bases spanning the gap. The CDR3 has 16 residues. CDR3 loop: CASSLGRGKTTDTQYF. The CDR3, as DNA: TGTGCCAGCAGTCTTGGGCGGGGAAAAACCACAGATACGCAGTATTTT.

This clonotype was recorded many times. In DNA, the CDR3 is TGTGCCAGCAGCCAGGACCACGGGGGCCGAGTCTATGGCTACACCTTC. As protein: CASSQDHGGRVYGYTF. The V call is TRBV3-1, the J call TRBJ1-2; D is possibly TRBD1 (6 bases). Looked up from germline, CDR1 is LGHDT and CDR2 is YNNKEL (reference sequence). V shed 3 bases and J shed 4 bases, with 18 bases lying between them. CDR3 length: 16 residues.

There are many counts of this clonotype. A read error may produce the germline difference seen at one junction end. V gene TRBV5-1 combines with J gene TRBJ2-1; 7 nucleotides line up with TRBD2. This CDR3 region has 12 residues. CDR1 SGHRS and CDR2 YFSETQ come from the germline V gene. Here the CDR3 reads CASRLGGDEQFF. The CDR3 DNA follows: TGCGCCAGCAGATTGGGGGGGGATGAGCAGTTCTTC.

This clonotype was found many times. This chain uses TRBV20-1 with TRBJ2-3; 7 nucleotides align to TRBD2. Germline V gene sequence: CDR1 DFQATT, CDR2 SNEGSKA (reference sequence). This CDR3 has 15 amino acids. Trimming cost V 3 bases and J 4 bases; bases outside gene matches: 10. Here the CDR3 reads CSARGGLADPDTQYF. DNA for the CDR3: TGCAGTGCTAGGGGTGGGCTAGCGGACCCAGATACGCAGTATTTT.

This clonotype occurred many times. V gene TRBV12-5 combines with J gene TRBJ2-2, with 7 nucleotides matching TRBD1. J lost 4 bases, V lost 3 bases, and 17 bases had no gene match. The CDR3 is 19 amino acids. Germline CDR1 LGHNT, CDR2 FRNRAP. The CDR3: CASGFSSTKTGEGTGELFF. Written as DNA, the CDR3 is TGTGCTAGTGGTTTTTCATCCACCAAAACAGGGGAAGGCACCGGGGAGCTGTTTTTT.

By share, this clonotype ranks as medium-sized (0.01 to 0.1%). The rearrangement joins TRBV20-1 to TRBJ1-1; D uncertain. The CDR3 consists of 11 residues. V lost 1 base to trimming and J lost 8 bases, with 8 bases between them. Looked up from germline, CDR1 is DFQATT and CDR2 is SNEGSKA (reference sequence). The CDR3 sequence: CSARGREEAFF. The CDR3 nucleotides are TGCAGTGCTAGAGGGCGGGAGGAAGCTTTCTTT.

This clonotype has a count of ten or more. This sequence joins TRBV12-3 or TRBV12-4 and TRBJ1-4; D is uncertain. V was trimmed by 6 bases and J by 6 bases, leaving 14 bases between them. The CDR3 covers 14 residues. Here the CDR3 DNA reads TGTGCCAGCAGCCTTAACGACGCCCATGAAAAACTGTTTTTT. It codes for CASSLNDAHEKLFF.

This clonotype has ten or more counts. The V and J genes are TRBV29-1 and TRBJ2-7; D remains unclear. CDR1 and CDR2 from the germline V gene are SQVTM and ANQGSEA. The CDR3 is 12 residues long. V shed 4 bases and J shed 1 base, with 8 bases lying between them. Written as DNA, the CDR3 is TGCAGCGTTGCACAAGGATCCTACGAGCAGTACTTC. Amino acid sequence: CSVAQGSYEQYF.

Many counts were recorded for this clonotype. The chain has TRBV30 and TRBJ2-1; D possibly corresponds to TRBD2 (5 bases). The CDR3 has 13 residues. The germline V gene encodes CDR1 GTSNPN and CDR2 SVGIG (reference sequence). Trimming took 3 bases from V and 9 from J, leaving 15 bases between them. The CDR3 sequence: CAWRDWGYAEQFF. Here the CDR3 DNA reads TGTGCCTGGAGGGACTGGGGATATGCTGAGCAGTTCTTC.

On this clonotype itself: At one boundary the junction diverges from the germline segment, which might be a read error. V is TRBV6-2 or TRBV6-3 and J is TRBJ1-6, with 9 bases lining up with TRBD1. The germline V gene has CDR1 MNHEY and CDR2 SVGEGT. The CDR3 spans 16 residues. The CDR3 region has the DNA TGTGTCAGCAGCCAAGATGGGGGACAGGGTAATTCGCCCCTCTACTTT. This gives the protein CVSSQDGGQGNSPLYF.

This clonotype was seen repeatedly, ten times or more. The V and J genes are TRBV20-1 and TRBJ1-2; possible D gene TRBD1, 5 bases. The CDR3 loop spans 16 amino acids. Germline-derived CDR1 and CDR2 are DFQATT and SNEGSKA (reference sequence). Trimming took off 1 base at V and 7 bases at J, with 22 bases between the two ends. This chain's CDR3 is CSARVPLTGPLSGYTF. In nucleotides, the CDR3 is TGCAGTGCTAGAGTCCCTTTAACAGGACCTCTGTCTGGCTACACCTTC.

This clonotype was counted ten times or more. The chain's CDR3 is CASSLTQGPNEQYF. For the CDR3, the DNA is TGCGCCAGCAGCTTGACCCAGGGGCCCAACGAGCAGTACTTC. The gene calls are TRBV5-1 and TRBJ2-7; a possible D gene is TRBD1 (6 bases). CDR1 SGHRS and CDR2 YFSETQ come from the germline V gene. The CDR3 runs to 14 residues. V lost 1 base to trimming and J lost 5 bases, with 13 bases between them.

This clonotype has a count of ten or more. This chain connects TRBV6-1 to TRBJ1-5; tentative D call: TRBD1 (6 bases). The germline V gene encodes CDR1 MNHNS and CDR2 SASEGT. The CDR3 spans 13 residues. Trimming cost V 8 bases and J 7 bases, with 15 bases left between them. In nucleotides, the CDR3 is TGTGCCAGCTCTCCAGGGGAATGGCAGCCCCAGCATTTT. Translating gives CASSPGEWQPQHF.

Many counts were recorded for this clonotype. The rearrangement uses TRBV6-5 and TRBJ2-7; 11 nucleotides agree with TRBD1. Unmatched junction bases numbered 1, after V lost 0 bases and J lost 3 bases. Germline V gene lookup returns CDR1 MNHEY and CDR2 SVGAGI. The CDR3 loop spans 15 amino acids. The CDR3 loop reads CASSYSGTGGYEQYF. The CDR3 coding sequence is TGTGCCAGCAGTTACTCCGGGACAGGGGGCTACGAGCAGTACTTC.

The V call is TRBV21-1, the J call TRBJ2-7. TRBV21-1 is termed a pseudogene. The CDR3 covers 12 residues. The CDR3 spells CASSNMGYEQYF. The DNA of the CDR3 is TGTGCCAGCAGCAATATGGGGTACGAGCAGTACTTC.

In this sample, this clonotype turned up many times. The CDR3 DNA follows: TGTGCCAGCAGTGCCTCGACAGGGACCAATGAGCAGTTCTTC. It specifies CASSASTGTNEQFF. The chain combines TRBV2 with TRBJ2-1, with 7 bases lining up with TRBD1. The CDR3 is 14 residues long. Germline CDR1 is SNHLY and CDR2 is FYNNEI. Trimming took 4 bases from V and 6 from J; bases not matched to a gene: 6.

CDR3 in DNA: TGTGCCAGCAGCTCCGGACAGAACTATGGCTACACCTTC. Protein sequence: CASSSGQNYGYTF. The chain recombines TRBV7-2 with TRBJ1-2; TRBD1 is a possible D gene (6 bases). V lost 4 bases to trimming and J lost 2 bases, with 8 bases between them. Germline CDR1 is SGHTA and CDR2 is FQGNSA. The length of the CDR3 is 13 residues.

This clonotype was seen repeatedly, ten times or more. The genes are TRBV28 and TRBJ2-1, with 11 positions matching TRBD2. The J segment lost 7 bases and the V segment lost 6 bases, leaving 8 bases of the junction unmatched. Germline V CDR1 and CDR2: MDHEN, SYDVKM. The CDR3 runs to 15 residues. The CDR3 DNA is TGTGCCAGCAGCCATCTAGCGGGGGGAGTTAATGAGCAGTTCTTC. Its protein is CASSHLAGGVNEQFF.

This clonotype was seen many times. The V and J genes are TRBV28 and TRBJ2-1, with 7 bases identical to TRBD2. CDR1 is MDHEN and CDR2 is SYDVKM in the germline V gene. Trimming removed 4 bases from V and 2 bases from J; junction bases left unmatched: 8. The CDR3 runs 16 residues. Here the CDR3 DNA reads TGTGCCAGCAGTTCCGAGCGGGGCCAGGCCTACAATGAGCAGTTCTTC. Translating gives CASSSERGQAYNEQFF.

This clonotype has a count of ten or more. The chain uses TRBV7-2 and TRBJ2-5, with D hard to call. Germline V gene sequence: CDR1 SGHTA, CDR2 FQGNSA. The ends were cut back, 6 bases at V and 0 bases at J, with 2 bases in the middle. The CDR3 runs 11 residues. The CDR3 DNA follows: TGTGCCAGCAGGGACCAAGAGACCCAGTACTTC. It translates to CASRDQETQYF.